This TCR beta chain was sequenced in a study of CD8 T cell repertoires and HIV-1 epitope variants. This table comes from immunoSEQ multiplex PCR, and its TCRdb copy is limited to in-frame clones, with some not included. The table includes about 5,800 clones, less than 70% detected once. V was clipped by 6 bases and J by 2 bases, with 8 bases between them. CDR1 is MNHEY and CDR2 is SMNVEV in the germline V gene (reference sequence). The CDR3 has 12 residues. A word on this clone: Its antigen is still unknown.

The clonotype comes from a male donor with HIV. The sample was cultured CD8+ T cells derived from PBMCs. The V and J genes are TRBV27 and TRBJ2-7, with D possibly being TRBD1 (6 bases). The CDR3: CASSQGPYEQYF. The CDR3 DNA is TGTGCCAGCAGCCAGGGGCCCTACGAGCAGTACTTC.